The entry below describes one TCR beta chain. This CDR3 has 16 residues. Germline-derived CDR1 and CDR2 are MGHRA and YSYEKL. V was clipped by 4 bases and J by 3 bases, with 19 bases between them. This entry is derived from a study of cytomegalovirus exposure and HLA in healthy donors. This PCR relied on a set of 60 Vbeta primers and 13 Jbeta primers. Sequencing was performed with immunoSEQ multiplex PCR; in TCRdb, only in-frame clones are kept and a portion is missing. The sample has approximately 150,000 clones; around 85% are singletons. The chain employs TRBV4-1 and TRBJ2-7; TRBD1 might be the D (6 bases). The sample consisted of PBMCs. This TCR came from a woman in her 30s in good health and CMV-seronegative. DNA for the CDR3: TGCGCCAGCAGCCCCACTCCGGGACACGAACTCTACGAGCAGTACTTC. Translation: CASSPTPGHELYEQYF.